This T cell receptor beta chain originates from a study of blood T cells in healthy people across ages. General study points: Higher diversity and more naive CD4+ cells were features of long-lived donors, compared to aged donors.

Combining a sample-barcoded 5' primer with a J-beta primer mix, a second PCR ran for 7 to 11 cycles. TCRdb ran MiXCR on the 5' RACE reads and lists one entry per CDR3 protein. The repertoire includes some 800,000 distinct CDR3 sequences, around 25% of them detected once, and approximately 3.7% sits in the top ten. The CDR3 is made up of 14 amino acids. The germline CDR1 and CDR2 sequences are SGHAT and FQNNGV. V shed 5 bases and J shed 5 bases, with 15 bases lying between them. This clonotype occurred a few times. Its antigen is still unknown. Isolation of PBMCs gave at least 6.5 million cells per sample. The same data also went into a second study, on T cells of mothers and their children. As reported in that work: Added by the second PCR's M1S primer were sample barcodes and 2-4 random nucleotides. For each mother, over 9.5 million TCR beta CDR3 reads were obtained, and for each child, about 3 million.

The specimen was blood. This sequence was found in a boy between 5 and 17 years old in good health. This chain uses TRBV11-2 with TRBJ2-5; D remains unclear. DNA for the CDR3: TGTGCCAGCAGCCCCTCGACCTCGGAGGAGACCCAGTACTTC. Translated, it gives CASSPSTSEETQYF. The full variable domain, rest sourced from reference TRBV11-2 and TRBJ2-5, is EAGVAQSPRYKIIEKRQSVAFWCNPISGHATLYWYQQILGQGPKLLIQFQNNGVVDDSQLPKDRFSAERLKGVDSTLKIQPAKLEDSAVYLCASSPSTSEETQYFGPGTRLLVL.